This entry lists 10 T cell receptor beta chains sequenced from one sample in a study of CD8 T cells in ankylosing spondylitis. One entry per CDR3 protein, called by TCRdb with MiXCR from the 5' RACE reads. Of almost 250,000 distinct CDR3 sequences in the sample, roughly 32% were seen once. Material: blood, either unsorted or a sorted T cell fraction (not recorded which). The receptors were gathered from a male donor with ankylosing spondylitis or in good health (not recorded which).

The chain employs TRBV4-1 and TRBJ2-3, with TRBD2 as a possible D gene (6 bases). This CDR3 is built from 17 residues. In germline, CDR1 is MGHRA, CDR2 YSYEKL. Trimming left V 4 bases short and J 0 bases short, with 17 bases between. This CDR3 is CASSRLLGEASTDTQYF. The CDR3 coding sequence is TGCGCCAGCAGCCGACTGCTAGGGGAGGCTAGCACAGATACGCAGTATTTT.

The chain is built from TRBV28 and TRBJ1-2; no firm D call. The CDR3 sequence is 13 residues long. The V gene lost 2 bases and the J gene lost 4 bases, with 8 bases spanning the gap. The germline V gene has CDR1 MDHEN and CDR2 SYDVKM. The CDR3 region is CASSLGLSYGYTF. The CDR3 bases are TGTGCCAGCAGTTTAGGGCTGAGCTATGGCTACACCTTC.

V gene TRBV6-1 combines with J gene TRBJ1-5; D is possibly TRBD1 (6 bases). V was clipped by 2 bases and J by 7 bases, with 12 bases between them. CDR1 is MNHNS, CDR2 SASEGT, per germline. CDR3 length equals 14 residues. In nucleotides, the CDR3 is TGTGCCAGCAGTGAATCGTCAGGGGAACAGCCCCAGCATTTT. Its translation: CASSESSGEQPQHF.

This clonotype was picked up a small number of times. The chain is built from TRBV5-5 and TRBJ2-7; weak D call: TRBD1 (5 bases). V was trimmed by 4 bases and J by 0 bases, leaving 11 bases between them. Germline CDR1 is SGHKS and CDR2 is YYEKEE (reference sequence). This CDR3 region has 14 residues. The CDR3 DNA follows: TGTGCCAGCAGCCCACCAGGGCCCTCCTACGAGCAGTACTTC. This sequence encodes CASSPPGPSYEQYF. The full variable domain, with the rest looked up from reference TRBV5-5 and TRBJ2-7, is DAGVTQSPTHLIKTRGQQVTLRCSPISGHKSVSWYQQVLGQGPQFIFQYYEKEERGRGNFPDRFSARQFPNYSSELNVNALLLGDSALYLCASSPPGPSYEQYFGPGTRLTVT.

This clonotype was seen a handful of times. The rearrangement links TRBV18 to TRBJ2-5; the match to TRBD2 covers 8 bases. V gave up 6 bases and J gave up 4 bases; unmatched junction bases: 13. The germline CDR1 and CDR2 sequences are KGHSH and LQKENI. This CDR3 has 16 amino acids. CDR3 protein: CASSLPGRDPSETQYF. The CDR3 nucleotides are TGTGCCAGCTCGCTCCCCGGGAGGGACCCGTCAGAGACCCAGTACTTC.

The chain combines TRBV12-3 or TRBV12-4 with TRBJ2-5; no reliable D call. The CDR3 contains 15 residues. Between the trimmed V and J ends, which lost 4 bases and 1 base, there was a span of 13 bases. The CDR3 DNA reads as TGTGCCAGCAGTTCCACAGCGACGTTCCAAGAGACCCAGTACTTC. Translating gives CASSSTATFQETQYF.

V usage is TRBV6-1 and J usage is TRBJ1-6; 7 bases map to TRBD1. CDR1 and CDR2 (germline): MNHNS, SASEGT. V lost 4 bases and J lost 6; bases outside the gene matches: 6. The CDR3 has 15 amino acids. The CDR3 nucleotides read TGTGCCAGCAGTGTCTTTGGGGACAGTAATTCACCCCTCCACTTT. The encoded protein is CASSVFGDSNSPLHF.

The rearrangement joins TRBV6-5 to TRBJ2-5, with a tentative D call TRBD2 (6 bases). V was cut by 4 bases and J by 5 bases, with 14 bases left in between. This CDR3 has 14 residues. Germline V lookup: CDR1 MNHEY, CDR2 SVGAGI. The CDR3 sequence is CASSSLAGGETQYF. The CDR3 region has the DNA TGTGCCAGCAGTTCCTTAGCCGGAGGGGAGACCCAGTACTTC.

This clonotype has just a few counts. The chain recombines TRBV5-6 with TRBJ1-5; D is unresolved. Germline-derived CDR1 and CDR2 are SGHDT and YYEEEE. The length of the CDR3 is 15 residues. The V gene lost 1 base and the J gene lost 0 bases, with 8 bases spanning the gap. CDR3 region: CASSLLRNSNQPQHF. For the CDR3, the DNA is TGTGCCAGCAGCTTGCTGAGGAATAGCAATCAGCCCCAGCATTTT.

This clonotype was counted between two and nine times. CDR3 sequence: CASGQTTTYEQYF. Here the CDR3 DNA reads TGTGCCAGCGGGCAGACAACCACCTACGAGCAGTACTTC. This chain connects TRBV12-3 or TRBV12-4 to TRBJ2-7; D not certain. Trimming took 8 bases from V and 2 from J, leaving 13 bases between them. The CDR3 is 13 residues long.